The 7 T cell receptor beta chains listed next were all sequenced from one sample in a study of graft-versus-host responses after intestinal transplantation (dated by TCRdb to about 2021). Their specific antigens are unknown. Library construction relied on the immunoSEQ multiplex PCR assay. TCRdb mirrors the immuneACCESS table, restricted to in-frame sequences. Some clones are absent from its copies; in checked studies, under half trace to an unresolved V gene, and the reason for the others is unknown. In all, the sample holds roughly 89,000 clones, and approximately 90% of those were seen once. Of the sample, 0.15% to 0.2% is held by the ten largest clones. The sample's time point label, decoded: cells obtained before transplantation from donor or recipient. Here the sequenced sample was unstimulated CD4+ T cells sorted from spleen or lymph node cells, taken before intestinal transplant. Receptors originate from a human donor who received an intestinal transplant.

The V and J genes are TRBV5-4 and TRBJ1-4; the match to TRBD1 covers 9 bases. The CDR3 has 16 residues. The germline V gene has CDR1 SGHNT and CDR2 YYREEE (reference sequence). V lost 0 bases and J lost 4; bases outside the gene matches: 4. The CDR3 DNA follows: TGTGCCAGCAGCTTGGGGGGGACAGGGTTTAATGAAAAACTGTTTTTT. This codes for CASSLGGTGFNEKLFF.

This clone was counted a few times. V usage is TRBV12-5 and J usage is TRBJ1-5; D is perhaps TRBD1 (5 bases). Trimming took 6 bases from V and 5 from J, leaving 17 bases between them. Germline CDR1 LGHNT, CDR2 FRNRAP. This CDR3 is 15 amino acids long. CDR3 DNA: TGTGCTAGTGGCTTGTGGCAGGGAAGGCATCAGCCCCAGCATTTT. Amino acid sequence: CASGLWQGRHQPQHF.

The CDR3 sequence is CAWSTGGYTDTQYF. CDR3 coding DNA: TGTGCCTGGAGTACGGGAGGGTACACAGATACGCAGTATTTT. The rearrangement joins TRBV30 to TRBJ2-3, with 8 bases fitting TRBD2. The germline V gene has CDR1 GTSNPN and CDR2 SVGIG (reference sequence). This CDR3 contains 14 residues. V lost 2 bases to trimming and J lost 2 bases; unmatched junction nucleotides: 3.

As for this clone: Relative to the germline gene, one junction end is altered; a read error may explain this. DNA of the CDR3: TGTACCAGCAGCCCTAAACTAGCGGGAGGGCCGAGCTCCTACAATGAGCAGTTCTTC. It codes for CTSSPKLAGGPSSYNEQFF. The rearrangement links TRBV4-2 to TRBJ2-1; 13 nucleotides agree with TRBD2. Per germline, CDR1 LGHNA and CDR2 YNFKEQ. The CDR3 sequence is 19 residues long.

The CDR3 protein is CASSTPSTRLTSYEQYF. The CDR3 DNA is TGTGCCAGCAGCACCCCCTCCACCAGGCTGACCTCCTACGAGCAGTACTTC. J is TRBJ2-7 and V is TRBV28; D gene ambiguous. The germline V gene encodes CDR1 MDHEN and CDR2 SYDVKM. Trimming removed 6 bases from V and 0 bases from J, with 21 bases in between. The length of the CDR3 is 17 residues.

The CDR3 spells CASSELDRAETQYF. CDR3 DNA sequence: TGTGCCAGCAGTGAACTGGACAGGGCAGAGACCCAGTACTTC. The chain joins TRBV25-1 to TRBJ2-5; TRBD1 agrees at 8 bases. Germline V gene lookup returns CDR1 MGHDK and CDR2 SYGVNS. The junction had 3 bases not matched to a gene; V was cut back by 2 bases and J by 4 bases. The CDR3 has 14 residues. The variable domain in full, completed from reference TRBV25-1 and TRBJ2-5, reads EADIYQTPRYLVIGTGKKITLECSQTMGHDKMYWYQQDPGMELHLIHYSYGVNSTEKGDLSSESTVSRIRTEHFPLTLESARPSHTSQYLCASSELDRAETQYFGPGTRLLVL.

This chain joins TRBV27 and TRBJ2-3; 7 bases agree with TRBD1. The germline CDR1 and CDR2 sequences are MNHEY and SMNVEV (reference sequence). V shed 9 bases, J shed 0 bases, and the junction held 6 bases outside the gene matches. The CDR3 totals 14 residues. The CDR3 nucleotides are TGTGCCAGTCGGGACAGACCTAGCACAGATACGCAGTATTTT. Residues: CASRDRPSTDTQYF.